The 11 T cell receptor beta chains reported below all come from one sample, sequenced in a study of blood T cell repertoires in COVID-19. Sequenced by immunoSEQ multiplex PCR; TCRdb stores in-frame clones only, minus some. The sample carries a few hundred thousand clones, roughly nine tenths recorded once. The specimen sequenced was PBMCs or T cells enriched from blood (not recorded which). All receptors derive from a man aged 18 to 30 who had recovered from COVID-19.

The rearrangement uses TRBV19 and TRBJ1-1, with 9 bases identical to TRBD1. Germline CDR1 and CDR2: LNHDA and SQIVND (reference sequence). V was pared by 5 bases and J by 2 bases, with 6 bases of the junction left unmatched. The CDR3 spans 15 residues. The CDR3 DNA reads TGTGCCAGTAGTGCCCGGGACAGGGTTAACACTGAAGCTTTCTTT. Amino acids: CASSARDRVNTEAFF.

The chain couples TRBV19 to TRBJ2-1, with 7 nucleotides matching TRBD2. This CDR3 is built from 14 residues. Unmatched junction bases numbered 11, after V lost 11 bases and J lost 4 bases. Germline CDR1 is LNHDA and CDR2 is SQIVND (reference sequence). CDR3 amino acids: CASRGGGGYNEQFF. CDR3 nucleotides: TGTGCCTCGAGGGGCGGGGGAGGATACAATGAGCAGTTCTTC.

The genes are TRBV28 and TRBJ2-7; 8 bases match TRBD1. The V and J ends lost 4 bases and 0 bases, in that order; junction bases with no gene match: 14. The germline gives CDR1 MDHEN, CDR2 SYDVKM. This CDR3 spans 18 amino acids. The CDR3 DNA reads as TGTGCCAGCAGTTCGCTATGGAACCGGGACAGGAGCTCCTACGAGCAGTACTTC. This codes for CASSSLWNRDRSSYEQYF.

The CDR3 sequence is CASSPNGGLTAQYF. The CDR3 DNA follows: TGCGCCAGCAGCCCCAACGGGGGTTTAACGGCCCAGTACTTC. The chain employs TRBV5-1 and TRBJ2-5; maybe TRBD2 (6 bases). In germline, CDR1 is SGHRS, CDR2 YFSETQ. V lost 4 bases and J 9 bases, leaving 19 bases between the germline ends. CDR3 size: 14 residues.

This chain uses TRBV11-2 with TRBJ2-7, with 11 bases fitting TRBD1. V dropped 3 bases and J dropped 5; count of bases not matched to a gene: 0. Germline V gives CDR1 SGHAT, CDR2 FQNNGV. The CDR3 consists of 13 residues. Here the CDR3 DNA reads TGTGCCAGCAGCTTGGACAGGGGGCACGAGCAGTACTTC. Protein product: CASSLDRGHEQYF.

The V gene is TRBV6-5, the J gene TRBJ1-3; D is uncertain. The ends were cut back, 0 bases at V and 3 bases at J, with 6 bases in the middle. CDR3 length: 14 residues. Germline CDR1 is MNHEY and CDR2 is SVGAGI. The CDR3 nucleotides read TGTGCCAGCAGTTACTCCCCAGTTGGAAACACCATATATTTT. Protein: CASSYSPVGNTIYF.

This chain joins TRBV5-4 and TRBJ2-1, with 9 bases lining up with TRBD1. CDR1 and CDR2 (germline): SGHNT, YYREEE (reference sequence). The V and J ends lost 5 bases and 3 bases, in that order; junction bases with no gene match: 6. The CDR3 covers 15 residues. This CDR3 reads CASRGGQGYYNEQFF. In DNA form, the CDR3 reads TGTGCCAGCAGGGGAGGACAGGGGTACTACAATGAGCAGTTCTTC. Variable domain in full (rest from reference TRBV5-4 and TRBJ2-1): ETGVTQSPTHLIKTRGQQVTLRCSSQSGHNTVSWYQQALGQGPQFIFQYYREEENGRGNFPPRFSGLQFPNYSSELNVNALELDDSALYLCASRGGQGYYNEQFFGPGTRLTVL.

The V and J genes are TRBV9 and TRBJ1-1, with a possible D match to TRBD1 (6 bases). V was trimmed by 4 bases and J by 2 bases, leaving 12 bases between them. The CDR3 loop spans 14 amino acids. Germline CDR1 is SGDLS and CDR2 is YYNGEE. CDR3 sequence reads: CASSFEGGNTEAFF. Here the CDR3 DNA reads TGTGCCAGCAGCTTCGAAGGGGGTAACACTGAAGCTTTCTTT.

This clone was observed a handful of times. The chain combines TRBV7-2 with TRBJ1-5, with a weak D call TRBD1 (5 bases). The CDR3 runs to 15 residues. CDR1 and CDR2 (germline): SGHTA, FQGNSA. Trimming stripped 3 bases from V and 3 bases from J, with 12 bases between. Written as DNA, the CDR3 is TGTGCCAGCAGCTTGATCCGGGGGAACAATCAGCCCCAGCATTTT. Its translation is CASSLIRGNNQPQHF.

CDR3 coding DNA: TGTGCCAGCAGACTCGACACCGGGGAGCTGTTTTTT. It specifies CASRLDTGELFF. The chain is built from TRBV6-5 and TRBJ2-2; the D is unclear. Between the trimmed V and J ends, which lost 6 bases and 3 bases, there was a span of 5 bases. The CDR3 sequence is 12 residues long. Germline V lookup: CDR1 MNHEY, CDR2 SVGAGI.

This chain uses TRBV27 with TRBJ2-7; the D is unclear. Per germline, CDR1 MNHEY and CDR2 SMNVEV (reference sequence). This CDR3 has 13 amino acids. Trimming cost V 3 bases and J 2 bases, with 8 bases left between them. The CDR3 region is CASSFSVTYEQYF. CDR3 coding DNA: TGTGCCAGCAGTTTCTCGGTCACCTACGAGCAGTACTTC.